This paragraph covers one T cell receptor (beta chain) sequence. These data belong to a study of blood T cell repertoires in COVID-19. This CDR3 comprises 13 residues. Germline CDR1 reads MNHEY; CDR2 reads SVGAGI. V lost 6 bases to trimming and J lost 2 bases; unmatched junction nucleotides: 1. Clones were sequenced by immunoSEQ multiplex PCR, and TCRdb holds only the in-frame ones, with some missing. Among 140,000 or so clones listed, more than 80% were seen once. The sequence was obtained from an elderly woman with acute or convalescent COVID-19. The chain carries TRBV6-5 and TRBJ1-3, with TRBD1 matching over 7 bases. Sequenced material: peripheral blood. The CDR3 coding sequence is TGTGCCAGCAGCGACAGGGCTGGAAACACCATATATTTT. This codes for CASSDRAGNTIYF.